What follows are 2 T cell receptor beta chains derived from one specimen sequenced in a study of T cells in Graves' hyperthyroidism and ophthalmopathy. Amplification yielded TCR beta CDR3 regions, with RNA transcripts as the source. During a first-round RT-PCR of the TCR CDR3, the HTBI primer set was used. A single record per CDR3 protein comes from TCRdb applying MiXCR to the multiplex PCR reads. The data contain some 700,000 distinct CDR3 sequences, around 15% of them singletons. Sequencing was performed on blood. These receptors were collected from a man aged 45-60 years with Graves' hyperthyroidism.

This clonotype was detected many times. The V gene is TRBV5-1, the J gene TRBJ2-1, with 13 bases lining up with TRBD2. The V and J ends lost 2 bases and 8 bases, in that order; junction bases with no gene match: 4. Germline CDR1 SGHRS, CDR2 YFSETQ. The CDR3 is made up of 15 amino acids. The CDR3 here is CASSFMTSGRHEQFF. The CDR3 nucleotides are TGCGCCAGCAGCTTCATGACTAGCGGGAGGCATGAGCAGTTCTTC.

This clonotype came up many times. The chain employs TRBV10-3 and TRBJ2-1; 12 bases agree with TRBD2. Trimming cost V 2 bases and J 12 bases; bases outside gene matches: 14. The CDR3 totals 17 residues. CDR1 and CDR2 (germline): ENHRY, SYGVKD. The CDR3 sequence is CAISELQASGRADGQFF. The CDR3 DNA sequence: TGTGCCATCAGTGAGCTACAGGCTAGCGGGAGGGCCGACGGGCAGTTCTTC.